These 11 T cell receptor beta chains originate from one sample sequenced in a study of T cells after yellow fever vaccination. TCRdb itself ran the 5' RACE reads through MiXCR, one entry per CDR3 protein. The sample has approximately 550,000 distinct CDR3 sequences, about a fifth seen once. The sequences come from PBMCs, collected 15 days after the yellow fever booster vaccination. The source is a man aged 25-45 years who received the YFV17D yellow fever vaccine.

This chain connects TRBV27 to TRBJ2-3; D is ambiguous. Between the trimmed V and J ends, which lost 8 bases and 4 bases, there was a span of 19 bases. Germline lookup yields CDR1 MNHEY and CDR2 SMNVEV (reference sequence). This CDR3 contains 15 residues. The CDR3 loop reads CASSPLVQVADTQYF. CDR3 bases: TGTGCCAGCTCCCCCCTAGTCCAGGTAGCAGATACGCAGTATTTT.

This clonotype was counted between two and nine times. The chain combines TRBV12-3 or TRBV12-4 with TRBJ2-7; 8 positions agree with TRBD2. The junction had 13 bases not matched to a gene; V was cut back by 4 bases and J by 5 bases. The CDR3 is 16 amino acids. The CDR3 protein is CASSWGLTGGFHEQYF. For the CDR3, the DNA is TGTGCCAGCAGTTGGGGTCTTACGGGAGGGTTCCACGAGCAGTACTTC.

The chain combines TRBV7-2 with TRBJ1-4; 7 bases fit TRBD1. Looked up from germline, CDR1 is SGHTA and CDR2 is FQGNSA. V lost 5 bases to trimming and J lost 13 bases; unmatched junction nucleotides: 13. CDR3 length: 14 residues. CDR3 protein: CASSPIVTGTRLFF. CDR3 in DNA: TGTGCCAGCAGCCCAATAGTGACAGGGACAAGACTGTTTTTT.

This chain's CDR3 is CSARGSTNEKLFF. In nucleotides, the CDR3 is TGCAGTGCTAGAGGTTCGACTAATGAAAAACTGTTTTTT. The chain recombines TRBV20-1 with TRBJ1-4; D unclear. CDR1 DFQATT and CDR2 SNEGSKA come from the germline V gene (reference sequence). The CDR3 totals 13 residues. With 1 base removed from V and 2 bases from J, the gap between germline ends came to 5 bases.

This clonotype was counted between two and nine times. The V call is TRBV9, the J call TRBJ2-5; tentative D call: TRBD1 (6 bases). V dropped 3 bases and J dropped 2 bases, with 17 bases sitting between them. Germline loops: CDR1 SGDLS, CDR2 YYNGEE. The CDR3 totals 16 residues. The CDR3 DNA is TGTGCCAGCAGCGCCCGAGGGGGAGAGGGACAAGAGACCCAGTACTTC. As protein: CASSARGGEGQETQYF.

The chain links TRBV4-2 to TRBJ1-1, with TRBD1 identical over 7 bases. The CDR3 contains 15 residues. Germline-derived CDR1 and CDR2 are LGHNA and YNFKEQ. V lost 3 bases to trimming and J lost 1 base; unmatched junction nucleotides: 5. CDR3 sequence (DNA): TGTGCCAGCAGCCATCCAGGGGGAGGGAACACTGAAGCTTTCTTT. Its translation: CASSHPGGGNTEAFF.

This clonotype was picked up a small number of times. V and J are TRBV5-1 and TRBJ2-5; no definite D call. This CDR3 is 12 amino acids long. Germline V gives CDR1 SGHRS, CDR2 YFSETQ. Deletions cut 5 bases from V and 5 bases from J, with 10 bases between. The CDR3, as DNA: TGCGCCAGCAGACTGCTGGATGAGACCCAGTACTTC. Its translation is CASRLLDETQYF.

The chain employs TRBV30 and TRBJ2-6; D may be TRBD1 (6 bases). Germline lookup yields CDR1 GTSNPN and CDR2 SVGIG (reference sequence). V was cut by 7 bases and J by 3 bases, with 13 bases left in between. This CDR3 is built from 14 residues. The DNA of the CDR3 is TGTGCCTCCCCACCCAGGGGTGGGGCCAACGTCCTGACTTTC. Protein sequence: CASPPRGGANVLTF.

The chain combines TRBV5-1 with TRBJ1-6; TRBD1 agrees at 10 bases. CDR1 is SGHRS, CDR2 YFSETQ, per germline. The V segment lost 1 base and the J segment 10 bases; nucleotides outside the gene matches: 5. This CDR3 comprises 15 residues. The CDR3 sequence: CASSLTGTGASPLHF. Written as DNA, the CDR3 is TGCGCCAGCAGCTTGACCGGGACAGGGGCATCACCCCTCCACTTT.

This chain joins TRBV5-4 and TRBJ1-2; no clear D gene. Germline CDR1 and CDR2: SGHNT and YYREEE (reference sequence). The V end was cut by 3 bases, the J end by 3 bases, with 9 bases between. The CDR3 totals 13 residues. CDR3 DNA: TGTGCCAGCAGCTCTCAGAAAGACTATGGCTACACCTTC. Residues: CASSSQKDYGYTF.

The chain has TRBV18 and TRBJ2-1, with 7 bases lining up with TRBD1. This CDR3 is 15 amino acids long. CDR1 KGHSH and CDR2 LQKENI come from the germline V gene. After removal of 0 bases from V and 6 bases from J, the junction contained 5 bases not matched to a gene. This CDR3 is CASSPPRQGANEQFF. The CDR3, as DNA: TGTGCCAGCTCACCACCCAGACAGGGCGCCAATGAGCAGTTCTTC.